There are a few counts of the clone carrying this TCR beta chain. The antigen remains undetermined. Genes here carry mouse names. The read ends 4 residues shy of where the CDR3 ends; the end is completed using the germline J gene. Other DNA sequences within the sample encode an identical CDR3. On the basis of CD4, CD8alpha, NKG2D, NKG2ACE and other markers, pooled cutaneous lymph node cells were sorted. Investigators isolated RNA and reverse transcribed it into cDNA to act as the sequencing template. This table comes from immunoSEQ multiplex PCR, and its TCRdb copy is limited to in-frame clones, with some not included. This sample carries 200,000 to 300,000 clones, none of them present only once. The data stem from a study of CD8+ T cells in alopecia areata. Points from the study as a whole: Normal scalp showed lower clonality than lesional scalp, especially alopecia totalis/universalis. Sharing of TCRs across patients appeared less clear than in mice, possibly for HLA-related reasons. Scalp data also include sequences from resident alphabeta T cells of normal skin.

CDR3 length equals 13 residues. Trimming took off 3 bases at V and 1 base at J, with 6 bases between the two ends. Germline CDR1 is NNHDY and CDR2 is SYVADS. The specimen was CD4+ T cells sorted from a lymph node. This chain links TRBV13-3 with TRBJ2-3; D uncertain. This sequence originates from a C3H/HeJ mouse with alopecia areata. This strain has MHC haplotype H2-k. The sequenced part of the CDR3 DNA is TGTGCCAGCAGTGCCCTGGGTGCAGAA. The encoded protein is CASSALGAE. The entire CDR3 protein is CASSALGAETLYF.